This T cell receptor (beta chain) came from a study of memory CD4+ T cells and cytomegalovirus serostatus. Overall study context: Of the healthy Belgian adults, several were CMV seropositive and 20 to 30 seronegative.

Sequencing used immunoSEQ multiplex PCR; TCRdb keeps in-frame clones, though not all of them. Found here are 45,000 to 60,000 clones, about 70% of them singletons; the top ten hold 0.9% to 1.5%. Single viable CD3+CD4+CD8-CD45RO+ cells were sorted as the memory CD4+ T cells. CD4+ T cells were isolated by positive magnetic selection. Study-wide findings and caveats: CD4+ memory repertoires contained about two fifths of the roughly 160 reported CMV TCRbeta sequences. The CMV-associated TCR signature appears largely within the CD4+ memory repertoire.

After removal of 1 base from V and 3 bases from J, the junction contained 8 bases not matched to a gene. From germline, CDR1 is MGHRA and CDR2 YSYEKL. CDR3 length: 16 amino acids. As concerns this clone: Its target is unknown.

The clonotype originates from an adult in good health and CMV-seropositive. The V gene is TRBV4-1, the J gene TRBJ1-2, with 7 bases that match TRBD1. The sequenced material came from memory CD4+ T cells from blood. As DNA, the CDR3 is TGCGCCAGCAGCCAAGCAACAGGGGTGCCGGACTATGGCTACACCTTC. It encodes CASSQATGVPDYGYTF.